Following are 13 T cell receptor beta chains from one sample sequenced in a study of T cell responses to AZD1222 COVID-19 vaccine. Using immunoSEQ multiplex PCR, the repertoire was profiled, and TCRdb retains in-frame clones only, with some absent. The sample has over 150,000 clones, approximately 93% seen once. Sequencing used peripheral blood, obtained 28 days after the second AZD1222 dose. The receptors shown here come from an adult who received the AZD1222 COVID-19 vaccine.

The chain carries TRBV6-1 and TRBJ1-1, with TRBD1 as a possible D gene (5 bases). This CDR3 has 14 residues. The germline V gene encodes CDR1 MNHNS and CDR2 SASEGT. V was pared by 6 bases and J by 1 base, with 12 bases between. The CDR3 region is CASSPLGRNTEAFF. In DNA form, the CDR3 reads TGTGCCAGCAGCCCCCTGGGACGGAACACTGAAGCTTTCTTT.

The chain carries TRBV28 and TRBJ1-1, with a weak D call TRBD1 (5 bases). CDR3 size: 15 residues. Trimming removed 5 bases at V and 0 bases at J, with 13 bases between. Germline CDR1 reads MDHEN; CDR2 reads SYDVKM. As DNA, the CDR3 is TGTGCCAGCAGTGTCGGGGGAACCATGAACACTGAAGCTTTCTTT. It specifies CASSVGGTMNTEAFF.

This sequence joins TRBV5-5 and TRBJ1-1, with D uncertain. V lost 2 bases and J lost 4, with 9 bases in between. From germline, CDR1 is SGHKS and CDR2 YYEKEE (reference sequence). This CDR3 is 13 amino acids long. The CDR3, as DNA: TGTGCCAGCAGCTTTGTAGATTCCACTGAAGCTTTCTTT. This sequence encodes CASSFVDSTEAFF.

This clone occurred once. The V gene is TRBV6-5, the J gene TRBJ2-4; no firm D call. CDR1 and CDR2 from the germline V gene are MNHEY and SVGAGI. The CDR3 is made up of 13 amino acids. The V and J ends lost 4 bases and 2 bases respectively, with 6 bases between them. The CDR3 DNA sequence: TGTGCCAGCAGTTTGCCGTCCAAAAACATTCAGTACTTC. This translates into CASSLPSKNIQYF.

The rearrangement uses TRBV5-1 and TRBJ2-7, with unresolved D. In germline, CDR1 is SGHRS, CDR2 YFSETQ. The CDR3 length is 13 residues. Trimming removed 5 bases from V and 3 bases from J, with 12 bases in between. Here the CDR3 reads CASSLNQGYEQYF. For the CDR3, the DNA is TGCGCCAGCAGTTTAAACCAAGGCTACGAGCAGTACTTC.

The CDR3 loop reads CASSPPGLPYEQYF. The CDR3 coding sequence is TGTGCCAGCTCACCTCCGGGACTCCCCTACGAGCAGTACTTC. The V call is TRBV18, the J call TRBJ2-7, with a tentative D call TRBD2 (6 bases). This CDR3 has 14 amino acids. Germline lookup yields CDR1 KGHSH and CDR2 LQKENI. Trimming pared 3 bases from V and 2 bases from J, leaving 11 bases between.

The chain joins TRBV30 to TRBJ2-7; D gene unclear. From germline, CDR1 is GTSNPN and CDR2 SVGIG (reference sequence). The CDR3 is made up of 11 amino acids. The V end lost 2 bases, the J end lost 7 bases, and 9 bases lay between the germline ends. The CDR3 here is CAWSLLREQYF. In DNA, the CDR3 is TGTGCCTGGAGTCTCCTGCGGGAGCAGTACTTC.

The rearrangement joins TRBV28 to TRBJ1-2; 9 bases match TRBD1. This CDR3 is 13 amino acids long. The junction had 5 bases not matched to a gene; V was cut back by 5 bases and J by 7 bases. Germline values: CDR1 MDHEN, CDR2 SYDVKM. The CDR3 here is CASSPQGAGGYTF. The DNA for the CDR3 is TGTGCCAGCAGTCCACAGGGGGCGGGTGGCTACACCTTC.

The genes are TRBV5-5 and TRBJ1-4, with a weak D call TRBD1 (5 bases). CDR1 and CDR2 (germline): SGHKS, YYEKEE (reference sequence). V gave up 1 base and J gave up 2 bases, with 6 bases separating them. The CDR3 has 14 amino acids. CDR3 DNA: TGTGCCAGCAGCTTGCCAGGGACTAATGAAAAACTGTTTTTT. Translated, it gives CASSLPGTNEKLFF.

The chain carries TRBV4-2 and TRBJ2-1, with TRBD2 identical over 7 bases. Trimming took 0 bases from V and 7 from J; bases not matched to a gene: 12. This CDR3 has 17 amino acids. Germline V gives CDR1 LGHNA, CDR2 YNFKEQ. The CDR3 here is CASSQDQRTSLWNEQFF. The CDR3 DNA sequence: TGTGCCAGCAGCCAAGATCAAAGGACTAGTTTGTGGAATGAGCAGTTCTTC.

CDR3: CASSLAPPGPGTMTQHF. In DNA form, the CDR3 reads TGTGCCAGCAGCTTAGCGCCTCCTGGGCCAGGGACAATGACCCAGCATTTT. The chain carries TRBV7-8 and TRBJ1-5; D is perhaps TRBD1 (6 bases). Germline V gene sequence: CDR1 SGHVS, CDR2 FQNEAQ. This CDR3 region has 17 residues. Between the trimmed V and J ends, which lost 0 bases and 11 bases, there was a span of 23 bases.

This chain links TRBV6-5 with TRBJ1-1; a weak D match, TRBD1 (6 bases). Per germline, CDR1 MNHEY and CDR2 SVGAGI. The CDR3 contains 14 residues. Trimming cost V 6 bases and J 1 base, with 12 bases left between them. The DNA of the CDR3 is TGTGCCAGCAGCTTCCAGGGGCGGAACACTGAAGCTTTCTTT. This codes for CASSFQGRNTEAFF.

The gene calls are TRBV9 and TRBJ2-1, with 10 bases fitting TRBD1. Per germline, CDR1 SGDLS and CDR2 YYNGEE. Trimming at V came to 2 bases and at J to 6 bases, leaving 8 bases not matched to a gene. The CDR3 length is 16 residues. DNA for the CDR3: TGTGCCAGCAGCGTCGCGGGACAGGGGTCCCTCAATGAGCAGTTCTTC. Translation gives CASSVAGQGSLNEQFF. Together with reference TRBV9 and TRBJ2-1, the CDR3 gives the full variable domain: DSGVTQTPKHLITATGQRVTLRCSPRSGDLSVYWYQQSLDQGLQFLIQYYNGEERAKGNILERFSAQQFPDLHSELNLSSLELGDSALYFCASSVAGQGSLNEQFFGPGTRLTVL.